The 26 T cell receptor beta chains given below trace back to one sample, sequenced in a study of blood T cell repertoires in COVID-19. Method: immunoSEQ multiplex PCR; TCRdb's copy keeps in-frame clones and lacks some. Here the sample spans 230,000 or so clones, 65% to 90% being singletons. Sequencing was performed on peripheral blood. The source is a man aged 40-49 years who had recovered from COVID-19.

The rearrangement joins TRBV11-2 to TRBJ2-3; 7 bases map to TRBD1. Trimming cost V 7 bases and J 4 bases; bases outside gene matches: 8. The CDR3 runs to 14 residues. Germline CDR1 SGHAT, CDR2 FQNNGV. For the CDR3, the DNA is TGTGCCAGCAACAGAAGGGGGCGTCCAGATACGCAGTATTTT. Translation gives CASNRRGRPDTQYF.

This CDR3 is CASSPRTGNIQYF. Written as DNA, the CDR3 is TGCGCCAGCAGCCCCCGGACTGGAAACATTCAGTACTTC. The chain is built from TRBV5-1 and TRBJ2-4, with D perhaps matching TRBD2 (5 bases). Deletions cut 4 bases from V and 6 bases from J, with 11 bases between. The CDR3 covers 13 residues. The germline V gene has CDR1 SGHRS and CDR2 YFSETQ.

In this sample, this clone turned up once. V usage is TRBV18 and J usage is TRBJ2-1; 10 bases line up with TRBD1. Looked up from germline, CDR1 is KGHSH and CDR2 is LQKENI. Trimming cost V 2 bases and J 9 bases; bases outside gene matches: 7. The CDR3 is made up of 15 amino acids. The CDR3 protein is CASSPEGTGVGEQFF. The CDR3 bases are TGTGCCAGCTCACCAGAAGGGACAGGGGTGGGTGAGCAGTTCTTC.

The chain links TRBV5-5 to TRBJ2-5; possible D gene TRBD1, 5 bases. CDR1 SGHKS and CDR2 YYEKEE come from the germline V gene (reference sequence). CDR3 length: 14 amino acids. The germline V and J ends were trimmed by 0 bases and 5 bases, with 11 bases remaining between them. This CDR3 reads CASSLGGSEETQYF. The CDR3 DNA reads as TGTGCCAGCAGCTTGGGGGGCTCGGAGGAGACCCAGTACTTC.

The chain joins TRBV5-4 to TRBJ2-5, with TRBD2 identical over 9 bases. The CDR3 is 16 residues long. J gave up 5 bases and V 2 bases, and 10 bases lay outside the gene matches. Germline V gene data show CDR1 as SGHNT and CDR2 as YYREEE (reference sequence). Here the CDR3 reads CASSFLFSGGGETQYF. The CDR3 nucleotides are TGTGCCAGCAGCTTTCTCTTTAGCGGGGGCGGCGAGACCCAGTACTTC.

The CDR3 spells CASSVWGRETQYF. DNA of the CDR3: TGTGCCAGCAGCGTATGGGGGCGCGAGACCCAGTACTTC. The rearrangement uses TRBV9 and TRBJ2-5, with a possible D match to TRBD1 (6 bases). This CDR3 is built from 13 residues. Trimming removed 1 base from V and 5 bases from J, with 9 bases in between. Germline V gene data show CDR1 as SGDLS and CDR2 as YYNGEE.

The V call is TRBV11-3, the J call TRBJ2-5, with a weak D call TRBD1 (6 bases). Looked up from germline, CDR1 is SGHNT and CDR2 is YENEEA. The CDR3 is 13 amino acids. The V gene lost 1 base and the J gene lost 7 bases, with 10 bases spanning the gap. CDR3 DNA sequence: TGTGCCAGCAGCTTAGGAGGGGGTCGGACCCAGTACTTC. Translating gives CASSLGGGRTQYF.

The rearrangement links TRBV5-6 to TRBJ2-7; 8 bases agree with TRBD2. Trimming removed 4 bases from V and 2 bases from J; junction bases left unmatched: 5. This CDR3 is built from 14 residues. Germline CDR1 is SGHDT and CDR2 is YYEEEE. CDR3 DNA sequence: TGTGCCAGCAGCGCGGGACTAGGCACCTACGAGCAGTACTTC. It codes for CASSAGLGTYEQYF.

On this clone itself: The same CDR3 also results from other DNA sequences found in this sample. The genes are TRBV5-1 and TRBJ1-3; 8 bases fit TRBD1. The trim removed 5 bases at V and 3 bases at J, leaving 4 bases unmatched. In germline, CDR1 is SGHRS, CDR2 YFSETQ. The CDR3 is 14 amino acids. This CDR3 is CASSPGTGGNTIYF. CDR3 DNA: TGCGCCAGCAGTCCCGGGACAGGTGGAAACACCATATATTTT.

V is TRBV7-2 and J is TRBJ2-3; the D gene is possibly TRBD2 (6 bases). There are 15 residues in the CDR3. V gave up 7 bases and J gave up 2 bases, with 16 bases separating them. Germline V CDR1 and CDR2: SGHTA, FQGNSA. Written as DNA, the CDR3 is TGTGCCAGCAAAAACCCGGGCGGGAACACAGATACGCAGTATTTT. Amino acid sequence: CASKNPGGNTDTQYF.

The chain recombines TRBV11-2 with TRBJ2-3; 7 nucleotides match TRBD2. The CDR3 spans 18 residues. V lost 2 bases, J lost 4 bases, and 15 bases stayed unmatched. Per the germline V gene, CDR1 is SGHAT and CDR2 is FQNNGV. The DNA for the CDR3 is TGTGCCAGCAGCTTACCACCTAGCGGCAAATCGGGGGCAGATACGCAGTATTTT. The encoded protein is CASSLPPSGKSGADTQYF.

This chain connects TRBV24-1 to TRBJ2-1, with 12 bases identical to TRBD2. With 6 bases clipped from V and 1 base from J, the junction kept 3 bases outside the gene matches. The CDR3 runs 16 residues. Germline loops: CDR1 KGHDR, CDR2 SFDVKD. The CDR3 protein is CATSSTSGRSYNEQFF. The CDR3 nucleotides read TGTGCCACCAGTAGTACTAGCGGGAGGTCCTACAATGAGCAGTTCTTC.

J is TRBJ1-3 and V is TRBV7-2; D gene ambiguous. This CDR3 is 15 amino acids long. Germline CDR1 SGHTA, CDR2 FQGNSA. Trimming removed 1 base from V and 0 bases from J, with 7 bases in between. This CDR3 is CASSLGGYSGNTIYF. The CDR3 DNA reads TGTGCCAGCAGCTTAGGAGGGTACTCTGGAAACACCATATATTTT.

This chain uses TRBV13 with TRBJ1-2; the D gene is possibly TRBD1 (6 bases). Trimming shortened V by 0 bases and J by 4 bases, and 12 bases separated the two germline ends. Germline CDR1 reads PRHDT; CDR2 reads FYEKMQ (reference sequence). This CDR3 contains 15 residues. CDR3 bases: TGTGCCAGCAGCTTAGGTCAGGGGAAGGTCTATGGCTACACCTTC. The encoded protein is CASSLGQGKVYGYTF.

The gene calls are TRBV7-6 and TRBJ2-3, with 15 bases identical to TRBD2. The CDR3 is 17 amino acids. The ends lost 3 bases at V and 5 bases at J; junction bases unmatched: 6. From germline, CDR1 is SGHVS and CDR2 FNYEAQ. This CDR3 reads CASSLGLAGGGGDTQYF. For the CDR3, the DNA is TGTGCCAGCAGCTTGGGACTAGCGGGAGGAGGGGGAGATACGCAGTATTTT.

The chain carries TRBV5-4 and TRBJ2-5, with 10 bases matching TRBD2. In germline, CDR1 is SGHNT, CDR2 YYREEE (reference sequence). The CDR3 runs 18 residues. V trimming: 1 base; J trimming: 2 bases; junction bases outside the gene matches: 11. The CDR3 is CASSLRSGGAPSQETQYF. The CDR3 DNA reads as TGTGCCAGCAGCTTGAGGAGCGGGGGGGCTCCCAGTCAAGAGACCCAGTACTTC.

This clone has only a few counts. V and J are TRBV27 and TRBJ1-2, with 8 bases that match TRBD1. The germline V gene encodes CDR1 MNHEY and CDR2 SMNVEV (reference sequence). V dropped 7 bases and J dropped 6; count of bases not matched to a gene: 4. CDR3 size: 12 residues. The CDR3, as DNA: TGTGCCAGCACCCGACAGGGGAATGGCTACACCTTC. Translating gives CASTRQGNGYTF.

CDR3 sequence: CSVDTAGGPGNTQYF. CDR3 coding DNA: TGCAGCGTTGATACAGCGGGGGGGCCCGGAAATACGCAGTATTTT. This chain joins TRBV29-1 and TRBJ2-3; 10 bases map to TRBD2. The CDR3 is 15 residues long. Germline V gene lookup returns CDR1 SQVTM and CDR2 ANQGSEA. Trimming cost V 3 bases and J 7 bases; bases outside gene matches: 10.

CDR3 in DNA: TGTGCCACCAGTGGGACCGGGACAGGGTACGATGAGCAGTTCTTC. Translated, it gives CATSGTGTGYDEQFF. The V call is TRBV24-1, the J call TRBJ2-1; the match to TRBD1 covers 9 bases. The CDR3 has 15 residues. V shed 5 bases, J shed 8 bases, and the junction held 9 bases outside the gene matches. CDR1 KGHDR and CDR2 SFDVKD come from the germline V gene.

The genes are TRBV29-1 and TRBJ1-1; 10 bases agree with TRBD1. Losses at the gene ends were 7 bases for V and 1 base for J; bases not matched to a gene: 6. The CDR3 extends over 14 amino acids. The V gene's germline CDR1 is SQVTM and CDR2 ANQGSEA. CDR3 sequence: CSATGQGGNTEAFF. The DNA for the CDR3 is TGCAGCGCAACCGGACAGGGGGGGAACACTGAAGCTTTCTTT.

In DNA form, the CDR3 reads TGCGCCAGCCAGGGACAGGGTTATTCACCCCTCCACTTT. Translated: CASQGQGYSPLHF. The chain links TRBV10-2 to TRBJ1-6; TRBD1 agrees at 9 bases. With 8 bases clipped from V and 8 bases from J, the junction kept 4 bases outside the gene matches. This CDR3 region has 13 residues. CDR1 WSHSY and CDR2 SAAADI come from the germline V gene.

The V and J genes are TRBV3-1 (or the pseudogene TRBV3-2) and TRBJ1-1, with a tentative D call TRBD1 (6 bases). Germline V lookup: CDR1 LGHDT, CDR2 YNNKEL (reference sequence). V was shortened by 2 bases and J by 1 base, with 17 bases between the two germline ends. The CDR3 consists of 17 residues. CDR3 coding DNA: TGTGCCAGCAGCCAAATCCTGTCTGCAGGGGCGAACACTGAAGCTTTCTTT. Translating it yields CASSQILSAGANTEAFF.

The chain uses TRBV6-5 and TRBJ2-6, with D unclear. The CDR3 covers 13 residues. The germline V and J ends were trimmed by 5 bases and 1 base, with 3 bases remaining between them. CDR1 is MNHEY, CDR2 SVGAGI, per germline. The CDR3 DNA reads as TGTGCCAGCAGTCTGTCTGGGGCCAACGTCCTGACTTTC. It yields the protein CASSLSGANVLTF.

V usage is TRBV6-1 and J usage is TRBJ1-1, with TRBD1 as a possible D gene (5 bases). CDR3 length: 14 residues. V was trimmed by 2 bases and J by 1 base, leaving 8 bases between them. The germline CDR1 and CDR2 sequences are MNHNS and SASEGT. The CDR3 DNA reads TGTGCCAGCAGTGAATTGGGGGGGAACACTGAAGCTTTCTTT. This codes for CASSELGGNTEAFF.

This clone was counted between two and nine times. The chain links TRBV7-9 to TRBJ1-1; 8 bases are shared with TRBD1. This CDR3 is built from 14 residues. V gave up 7 bases and J gave up 5 bases; unmatched junction bases: 9. Germline V gene sequence: CDR1 SEHNR, CDR2 FQNEAQ (reference sequence). CDR3 DNA: TGTGCCAGCACCAAAAGGACAGGGAGGACTGAAGCTTTCTTT. Residues: CASTKRTGRTEAFF.

The chain has TRBV4-1 and TRBJ2-3; 10 nucleotides align to TRBD2. V was clipped by 7 bases and J by 0 bases; unmatched bases: 7. The CDR3 runs 16 residues. Germline-derived CDR1 and CDR2 are MGHRA and YSYEKL. Here the CDR3 reads CASKSERGGSTDTQYF. The CDR3 nucleotides read TGCGCCAGCAAATCCGAGCGGGGGGGAAGCACAGATACGCAGTATTTT.